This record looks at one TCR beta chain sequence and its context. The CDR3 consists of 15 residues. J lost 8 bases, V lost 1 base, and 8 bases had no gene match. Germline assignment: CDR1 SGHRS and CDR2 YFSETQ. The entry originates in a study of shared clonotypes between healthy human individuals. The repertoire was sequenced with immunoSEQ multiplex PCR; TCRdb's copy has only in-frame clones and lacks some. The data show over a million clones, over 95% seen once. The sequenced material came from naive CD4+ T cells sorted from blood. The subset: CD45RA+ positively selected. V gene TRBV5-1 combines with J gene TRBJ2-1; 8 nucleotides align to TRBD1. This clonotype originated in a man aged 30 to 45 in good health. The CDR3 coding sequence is TGCGCCAGCAGCTTGTCAGGGGGCGGCCCCCATGAGCAGTTCTTC. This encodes CASSLSGGGPHEQFF. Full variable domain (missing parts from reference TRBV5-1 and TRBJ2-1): KAGVTQTPRYLIKTRGQQVTLSCSPISGHRSVSWYQQTPGQGLQFLFEYFSETQRNKGNFPGRFSGRQFSNSRSEMNVSTLELGDSALYLCASSLSGGGPHEQFFGPGTRLTVL.